A single sample is the source of the 26 T cell receptor beta chains below, sequenced in a study of identical twins. MiXCR, run by TCRdb on the 5' RACE reads, gives a single entry per CDR3 protein. This repertoire shows hundreds of thousands of distinct CDR3 sequences, nearly 9.5% found once; its top ten account for around 7.1%. This sample was also put to use in a study of yellow fever vaccine responses in identical twins.

Material for sequencing was CD8+ T cells sorted from blood. These receptors came from a woman aged 18-29 years in good health.

The chain couples TRBV15 to TRBJ2-7; the match to TRBD2 covers 7 bases. The CDR3 spans 16 residues. The germline CDR1 and CDR2 sequences are LNHNV and YYDKDF (reference sequence). Trimming removed 0 bases from V and 2 bases from J; junction bases left unmatched: 7. The CDR3 region is CATSRDRSGWAYEQYF. In DNA form, the CDR3 reads TGTGCCACCAGCAGAGATCGTAGCGGGTGGGCCTACGAGCAGTACTTC. The full variable domain, its missing parts supplied by reference TRBV15 and TRBJ2-7, is DAMVIQNPRYQVTQFGKPVTLSCSQTLNHNVMYWYQQKSSQAPKLLFHYYDKDFNNEADTPDNFQSRRPNTSFCFLDIRSPGLGDTAMYLCATSRDRSGWAYEQYFGPGTRLTVT.

This chain uses TRBV4-3 with TRBJ2-7; 10 bases fit TRBD2. The CDR3 runs to 19 residues. After removal of 0 bases from V and 2 bases from J, the junction contained 13 bases not matched to a gene. CDR1 is LGHNA, CDR2 YSLEER, per germline. CDR3 protein: CASSQELMSGGGSTYEQYF. The CDR3 DNA sequence: TGCGCCAGCAGCCAAGAACTTATGAGCGGGGGGGGGAGTACCTACGAGCAGTACTTC.

This clonotype has more than one count but fewer than ten. The gene calls are TRBV7-9 and TRBJ1-4; no firm D call. This CDR3 is built from 13 residues. V was pared by 5 bases and J by 7 bases, with 11 bases between. Germline loops: CDR1 SEHNR, CDR2 FQNEAQ (reference sequence). CDR3 amino acids: CASSPPPGEKLFF. In nucleotides, the CDR3 is TGTGCCAGCAGCCCCCCCCCGGGTGAAAAACTGTTTTTT.

The chain carries TRBV9 and TRBJ2-6, with 8 bases fitting TRBD1. The CDR3 is 17 residues long. With 0 bases clipped from V and 3 bases from J, the junction kept 5 bases outside the gene matches. CDR1 and CDR2 from the germline V gene are SGDLS and YYNGEE. The CDR3 sequence is CASSVAPGGYGANVLTF. In nucleotides, the CDR3 is TGTGCCAGCAGCGTAGCTCCAGGGGGCTATGGGGCCAACGTCCTGACTTTC.

This clonotype appeared a few times. The chain has TRBV19 and TRBJ2-3; D remains unclear. Per germline, CDR1 LNHDA and CDR2 SQIVND (reference sequence). The V gene lost 4 bases and the J gene lost 2 bases, with 10 bases spanning the gap. CDR3 size: 14 residues. Written as DNA, the CDR3 is TGTGCCAGTAGTACACAACAGTACACAGATACGCAGTATTTT. This codes for CASSTQQYTDTQYF.

This clonotype was seen repeatedly, ten times or more. The V and J genes are TRBV27 and TRBJ2-2, with a weak D call TRBD1 (5 bases). Trimming pared 7 bases from V and 4 bases from J, leaving 10 bases between. The CDR3 runs to 13 residues. Germline V gene lookup returns CDR1 MNHEY and CDR2 SMNVEV (reference sequence). In DNA form, the CDR3 reads TGTGCCAGCATGGGTCAGGGCACCGGGGAGCTGTTTTTT. Translation: CASMGQGTGELFF.

This clonotype turned up a few times. The chain recombines TRBV12-3 or TRBV12-4 with TRBJ2-1, with 7 nucleotides matching TRBD2. V lost 7 bases to trimming and J lost 8 bases; unmatched junction nucleotides: 5. The CDR3 consists of 12 residues. The CDR3 loop reads CASIGTMDEQFF. CDR3 nucleotide sequence: TGTGCCAGCATCGGGACTATGGATGAGCAGTTCTTC.

This clonotype was counted only a few times. The chain links TRBV6-4 to TRBJ2-3; weak D call: TRBD1 (6 bases). V lost 7 bases, J lost 6 bases, and 20 bases lay in between. In germline, CDR1 is MRHNA, CDR2 SNTAGT. This CDR3 has 15 amino acids. CDR3 nucleotides: TGTGCCAGCAAGAGTCGACAGGAGTCATACGATACGCAGTATTTT. Its protein is CASKSRQESYDTQYF.

This clonotype came up many times. The chain recombines TRBV9 with TRBJ2-1; a weak D match, TRBD2 (5 bases). This CDR3 is built from 18 residues. Germline CDR1 reads SGDLS; CDR2 reads YYNGEE. The V gene lost 3 bases and the J gene lost 0 bases, with 19 bases spanning the gap. Here the CDR3 DNA reads TGTGCCAGCAGCGCCTCAGCAAAGGGAGAAAGCTCCTACAATGAGCAGTTCTTC. Encoded protein: CASSASAKGESSYNEQFF.

The chain joins TRBV4-2 to TRBJ1-4; the match to TRBD1 covers 8 bases. The CDR3 is made up of 16 amino acids. Germline lookup yields CDR1 LGHNA and CDR2 YNFKEQ. V was clipped by 5 bases and J by 5 bases; unmatched bases: 10. DNA for the CDR3: TGTGCCAGCAGCTCCCGTAGGACAGGGACAAATGAAAAACTGTTTTTT. Encoded protein: CASSSRRTGTNEKLFF.

The sample holds many counts of this clonotype. The chain carries TRBV6-6 and TRBJ2-3, with D unclear. The CDR3 runs 11 residues. The germline V gene encodes CDR1 MNHNY and CDR2 SVGAGI (reference sequence). V was pared by 2 bases and J by 6 bases, with 3 bases between. The CDR3 DNA is TGTGCCAGCAGTTACGAGGATACGCAGTATTTT. Translated, it gives CASSYEDTQYF.

This clonotype was counted between two and nine times. This chain links TRBV11-2 with TRBJ2-2, with 15 bases fitting TRBD2. The CDR3 is made up of 20 amino acids. The germline V gene has CDR1 SGHAT and CDR2 FQNNGV. Trimming at V came to 6 bases and at J to 3 bases, leaving 14 bases not matched to a gene. The CDR3: CASSLPSRTSGRVDTGELFF. In DNA, the CDR3 is TGTGCCAGCAGTTTACCATCGCGGACTAGCGGGAGGGTTGACACCGGGGAGCTGTTTTTT.

Ten or more counts support this clonotype. The V call is TRBV25-1, the J call TRBJ2-3; possibly TRBD2 for D (6 bases). Trimming shortened V by 6 bases and J by 1 base, and 20 bases separated the two germline ends. This CDR3 has 17 amino acids. Looked up from germline, CDR1 is MGHDK and CDR2 is SYGVNS. The CDR3 sequence is CASSPPREVFGTDTQYF. As DNA, the CDR3 is TGTGCCAGCAGCCCCCCCAGGGAGGTTTTTGGCACAGATACGCAGTATTTT. Based on the CDR3 plus reference TRBV25-1 and TRBJ2-3, the full variable domain is EADIYQTPRYLVIGTGKKITLECSQTMGHDKMYWYQQDPGMELHLIHYSYGVNSTEKGDLSSESTVSRIRTEHFPLTLESARPSHTSQYLCASSPPREVFGTDTQYFGPGTRLTVL.

J is TRBJ2-1 and V is TRBV6-2 or TRBV6-3, with 8 bases fitting TRBD2. This CDR3 spans 14 amino acids. With V trimmed by 4 bases and J by 6 bases, 5 bases remained unmatched. Germline V gene lookup returns CDR1 MNHEY and CDR2 SVGEGT. CDR3 loop: CASSSARGVNEQFF. The CDR3 DNA reads TGTGCCAGCAGTTCAGCGCGGGGGGTCAATGAGCAGTTCTTC.

There are many counts of this clonotype. This sequence joins TRBV24-1 and TRBJ2-3; 7 nucleotides align to TRBD2. V was clipped by 0 bases and J by 1 base; unmatched bases: 0. The germline V gene encodes CDR1 KGHDR and CDR2 SFDVKD. This CDR3 region has 15 residues. The CDR3 loop is CATSDLLAGTDTQYF. CDR3 bases: TGTGCCACCAGTGATTTGCTAGCGGGCACAGATACGCAGTATTTT.

The CDR3 sequence: CASRLVTGMSTEAFF. The CDR3 nucleotides are TGTGCAAGTCGCTTAGTGACAGGAATGAGCACTGAAGCTTTCTTT. The rearrangement joins TRBV12-2 to TRBJ1-1; the DNA was not compared with TRBD1, the D call given in the table. TRBV12-2 is assigned pseudogene status. The CDR3 extends over 15 amino acids.

This clonotype is medium-sized (0.01 to 0.1%). The rearrangement joins TRBV6-1 to TRBJ1-1; TRBD1 agrees at 11 bases. The ends lost 0 bases at V and 8 bases at J; junction bases unmatched: 5. The CDR3 extends over 15 amino acids. CDR1 MNHNS and CDR2 SASEGT come from the germline V gene. Here the CDR3 reads CASSEAGQGGVEAFF. The CDR3 nucleotides read TGTGCCAGCAGTGAAGCGGGACAGGGGGGCGTGGAAGCTTTCTTT.

The rearrangement joins TRBV4-2 to TRBJ2-3, with TRBD2 matching 9 bases. The CDR3 runs 21 residues. The germline V gene has CDR1 LGHNA and CDR2 YNFKEQ. Unmatched junction bases numbered 20, after V lost 4 bases and J lost 0 bases. The CDR3 DNA reads TGTGCCAGCAGCCTCCCCCCCCGCGGGAGGGCCGCATGGTCTAGCACAGATACGCAGTATTTT. Residues: CASSLPPRGRAAWSSTDTQYF.

The rearrangement uses TRBV6-1 and TRBJ2-2; D gene unclear. This CDR3 is 13 amino acids long. V was pared by 10 bases and J by 3 bases, with 12 bases between. Germline assignment: CDR1 MNHNS and CDR2 SASEGT. CDR3 nucleotides: TGTGCCACTGAGGACCGATACACCGGGGAGCTGTTTTTT. It specifies CATEDRYTGELFF.

In its sample, this clonotype was seen many times. The V gene is TRBV3-1, the J gene TRBJ2-4; D perhaps matches TRBD2 (5 bases). Germline V lookup: CDR1 LGHDT, CDR2 YNNKEL (reference sequence). The CDR3 totals 17 residues. Between the trimmed V and J ends, which lost 1 base and 0 bases, there was a span of 13 bases. CDR3 amino acids: CASSQAWERIAKNIQYF. The CDR3 coding sequence is TGTGCCAGCAGCCAAGCATGGGAGAGGATAGCCAAAAACATTCAGTACTTC.

The chain is built from TRBV28 and TRBJ2-1, with 7 bases lining up with TRBD1. V was pared by 6 bases and J by 0 bases, with 8 bases of the junction left unmatched. This CDR3 is 16 amino acids long. Per the germline V gene, CDR1 is MDHEN and CDR2 is SYDVKM. The CDR3 sequence: CASSRGTESSYNEQFF. CDR3 nucleotides: TGTGCCAGCAGCAGAGGGACAGAGAGCTCCTACAATGAGCAGTTCTTC.

This clonotype has at least ten counts. The chain recombines TRBV5-6 with TRBJ1-4, with 8 bases that match TRBD1. CDR1 and CDR2 from the germline V gene are SGHDT and YYEEEE. The J segment lost 8 bases and the V segment lost 4 bases, leaving 7 bases of the junction unmatched. This CDR3 contains 14 residues. The CDR3 DNA reads TGTGCCAGCAGCGAGGACAGGGTTTGGGAAAAACTGTTTTTT. This gives the protein CASSEDRVWEKLFF.

The chain combines TRBV29-1 with TRBJ1-2; D is ambiguous. CDR3 length: 12 amino acids. CDR1 is SQVTM and CDR2 is ANQGSEA in the germline V gene. Trimming stripped 1 base from V and 4 bases from J, with 7 bases between. This CDR3 is CSVEGLSYGYTF. The CDR3 coding sequence is TGCAGCGTTGAAGGACTGTCCTATGGCTACACCTTC.

In this sample, this clonotype turned up a few times. This chain joins TRBV3-1 and TRBJ2-5, with 11 bases aligning to TRBD2. CDR3 length equals 19 residues. V was clipped by 0 bases and J by 1 base; unmatched bases: 10. Germline V gene sequence: CDR1 LGHDT, CDR2 YNNKEL (reference sequence). The CDR3 loop reads CASSQDKRVTSGAQETQYF. The CDR3 bases are TGTGCCAGCAGCCAAGATAAACGTGTGACTAGCGGGGCCCAAGAGACCCAGTACTTC.

V usage is TRBV4-3 and J usage is TRBJ2-3; D call uncertain. This CDR3 spans 13 amino acids. The V and J ends lost 1 base and 5 bases respectively, with 7 bases between them. From germline, CDR1 is LGHNA and CDR2 YSLEER. This CDR3 reads CASSQAAGDTQYF. The CDR3 coding sequence is TGCGCCAGCAGCCAAGCCGCCGGAGATACGCAGTATTTT.

The rearrangement links TRBV4-3 to TRBJ2-3, with 10 bases lining up with TRBD2. The CDR3 contains 16 residues. CDR1 is LGHNA, CDR2 YSLEER, per germline. J lost 2 bases, V lost 1 base, and 3 bases had no gene match. CDR3 in DNA: TGCGCCAGCAGCCAAGGACTAGCGGGCCTCACAGATACGCAGTATTTT. This codes for CASSQGLAGLTDTQYF.